These T cell receptor beta chains were read from a single sample in a study of regulatory T cells in long-lasting Graves disease. From the multiplex PCR reads, TCRdb called clonotypes with MiXCR, one entry per CDR3 protein. The data show fewer than 450,000 distinct CDR3 sequences, with about 15% seen just once and approximately 8% held by the top ten. The data also belong to a second study, concerning T cells in Graves' hyperthyroidism and ophthalmopathy.

The input for sequencing was peripheral blood mononuclear cells (PBMCs), taken at new diagnosis, from a patient treated with antithyroid drugs. These receptors came from a woman between 40 and 55 years old with Graves disease. Both conserved end residues are part of each CDR3. A D gene is named only where the DNA matches it firmly. Only some rows state a clone size, as once, few, many or a class for expanded clones.

v_call,d_call,clone_size,j_call,cdr3_aa,cdr3_nt
TRBV27,-,many,TRBJ1-3,CASSPRGFGNTIYF,TGTGCCAGCAGTCCCCGGGGGTTTGGAAACACCATATATTTT
TRBV7-9,TRBD1,few,TRBJ1-1,CASSLGWDRANTEAFF,TGTGCCAGCAGCTTAGGGTGGGACAGGGCGAACACTGAAGCTTTCTTT
TRBV3-1,-,many,TRBJ2-3,CASGGRTDTQYF,TGTGCCAGTGGGGGGCGGACAGATACGCAGTATTTT
TRBV19,TRBD1,many,TRBJ1-1,CASRVQGAGTEAFF,TGTGCCAGTAGGGTGCAGGGGGCAGGAACTGAAGCTTTCTTT
TRBV5-1,-,many,TRBJ2-1,CASSLGQVAYNEQFF,TGCGCCAGCAGCTTGGGGCAGGTTGCCTACAATGAGCAGTTCTTC
TRBV7-2,TRBD1,many,TRBJ1-1,CASSWDRRLNTEAFF,TGTGCCAGCAGCTGGGACAGGAGGCTGAACACTGAAGCTTTCTTT
TRBV11-3,-,many,TRBJ2-2,CASSPTGLGYTGELFF,TGTGCCAGCAGTCCGACGGGGTTAGGGTACACCGGGGAGCTGTTTTTT
TRBV6-4,TRBD2,-,TRBJ2-1,CASSDSGPAGADEQFF,TGTGCCAGCAGTGACTCCGGGCCAGCGGGAGCGGATGAGCAGTTCTTC
TRBV2,-,many,TRBJ2-5,CASSEAPQRERVEF,TGTGCCAGCAGTGAGGCCCCCCAACGGGAGAGGGTTGAATTC
TRBV2,-,many,TRBJ2-1,CASLEGNEQFF,TGTGCCAGCTTGGAGGGGAATGAGCAGTTCTTC
TRBV24-1,-,many,TRBJ2-1,CATSDLRGSLRGYNEQFF,TGTGCCACCAGTGATTTAAGAGGCAGCCTTAGGGGATACAATGAGCAGTTCTTC
TRBV12-3/TRBV12-4,TRBD1,many,TRBJ2-2,CASRYTGVDYYTGELFF,TGTGCCAGCAGATATACAGGGGTCGACTATTACACCGGGGAGCTGTTTTTT
TRBV28,-,-,TRBJ2-1,CATRASSDYNEQFF,TGTGCCACTAGGGCCAGCTCTGACTACAATGAGCAGTTCTTC
TRBV28,TRBD1,many,TRBJ1-2,CASSPTRTGNYGYTF,TGTGCCAGCAGTCCCACCCGGACAGGGAACTATGGCTACACCTTC
TRBV5-1,TRBD1,-,TRBJ1-4,CASSLGQGARREKLFF,TGCGCCAGCAGCTTGGGGCAGGGGGCGCGACGTGAAAAACTGTTTTTT
TRBV7-9,TRBD1,-,TRBJ2-7,CASSQSGQGAYEQYF,TGTGCCAGCAGCCAGTCGGGACAGGGGGCCTACGAGCAGTACTTC
TRBV28,-,many,TRBJ2-3,CAGSPQAGNTDTQYF,TGTGCCGGCAGCCCCCAGGCGGGGAACACAGATACGCAGTATTTT
TRBV7-6,-,-,TRBJ2-6,CASSLGPPGRLSGANVLTF,TGTGCCAGCAGCTTAGGGCCACCGGGACGCCTTTCTGGGGCCAACGTCCTGACTTTC
TRBV6-1,-,many,TRBJ2-7,CASSPGGGGLFEQYF,TGTGCCAGCAGCCCCGGAGGGGGGGGATTATTCGAGCAGTACTTC
TRBV11-3,-,-,TRBJ1-5,CASSLDEMQPQHF,TGTGCCAGCAGCTTAGATGAAATGCAGCCCCAGCATTTT
TRBV27,TRBD1,many,TRBJ2-5,CASSLSSDRGQGEETQYF,TGTGCCAGCAGTTTATCGTCGGACAGGGGGCAAGGGGAAGAGACCCAGTACTTC
TRBV6-2/TRBV6-3,TRBD2,-,TRBJ2-2,CASRTGTTNTGELFF,TGTGCCAGCAGAACCGGGACTACGAACACCGGGGAGCTGTTTTTT
TRBV6-2/TRBV6-3,-,few,TRBJ2-3,CASRAWRGSTDTQYF,TGTGCCAGCAGGGCTTGGAGGGGCAGCACAGATACGCAGTATTTT
TRBV25-1,-,-,TRBJ2-5,CASSEEWVGAIVETQYF,TGTGCCAGCAGTGAAGAGTGGGTAGGGGCTATTGTTGAGACCCAGTACTTC
TRBV2,-,many,TRBJ1-4,CASSKSGVLEKLFF,TGTGCCAGCAGTAAATCAGGGGTTCTTGAAAAACTGTTTTTT
TRBV10-3,TRBD1,-,TRBJ2-3,CGISDRQGGDTQYF,TGTGGCATCAGTGATAGACAGGGGGGGGATACGCAGTATTTT
TRBV6-1,TRBD1,-,TRBJ2-1,CASSPHTAGAQGEFF,TGTGCCAGCAGCCCCCATACGGCAGGGGCCCAGGGGGAGTTCTTC
TRBV28,-,many,TRBJ2-1,CASSLSPSTYNEQFF,TGTGCCAGCAGTTTGTCCCCTTCAACCTACAATGAGCAGTTCTTC
TRBV6-1,-,few,TRBJ1-1,CASTAGQGRTEAFF,TGTGCCAGCACCGCCGGGCAGGGGCGAACTGAAGCTTTCTTT
TRBV5-1,TRBD2,-,TRBJ2-3,CASRPLSSGGTDTQYF,TGCGCCAGCAGACCCCTTTCTAGCGGGGGCACAGATACGCAGTATTTT
TRBV20-1,TRBD1,few,TRBJ2-7,CSAAPDRGPYEQYF,TGCAGTGCTGCCCCGGACAGGGGGCCCTACGAGCAGTACTTC
TRBV6-1,-,-,TRBJ1-3,CASSKGAGNTIYF,TGTGCCAGCAGCAAGGGAGCTGGAAACACCATATATTTT
TRBV6-1,TRBD1,many,TRBJ1-2,CASTGGNYGYTF,TGTGCCTCGACAGGGGGGAACTATGGCTACACCTTC
TRBV7-6,TRBD2,many,TRBJ2-1,CASSPPGSGKWNEQFF,TGTGCCAGCAGCCCGCCGGGTAGCGGGAAGTGGAATGAGCAGTTCTTC
TRBV6-1,-,-,TRBJ1-5,CASSLGNFGNQPQHF,TGTGCCAGCAGCTTAGGCAACTTCGGGAATCAGCCCCAGCATTTT
TRBV20-1,TRBD2,few,TRBJ2-3,CSASAGAGGFTDTQYF,TGCAGTGCTAGTGCCGGGGCGGGAGGGTTCACAGATACGCAGTATTTT
TRBV6-2/TRBV6-3,-,many,TRBJ2-2,CASSYLVTGELFF,TGTGCCAGCAGTTACCTCGTCACCGGGGAGCTGTTTTTT
TRBV14,TRBD2,many,TRBJ2-7,CASSHLERESYEQYF,TGTGCCAGCAGCCATCTCGAGCGGGAGAGCTACGAGCAGTACTTC
TRBV6-2/TRBV6-3,-,-,TRBJ2-3,CASRDTSKDTQYF,TGTGCCAGCAGGGACACTAGCAAGGATACGCAGTATTTT
TRBV20-1,-,many,TRBJ2-3,CSARSGTSSTDTQYF,TGCAGTGCTAGATCGGGGACCTCTAGCACAGATACGCAGTATTTT
TRBV4-3,TRBD2,few,TRBJ2-1,CASSPLAGNAYNEQFF,TGCGCCAGCAGCCCCTTAGCGGGGAACGCTTACAATGAGCAGTTCTTC
TRBV5-8,-,many,TRBJ2-7,CASRIRSGETYEQYF,TGTGCCAGCAGAATAAGATCGGGGGAAACCTACGAGCAGTACTTC
TRBV7-9,-,few,TRBJ2-7,CASSLGSWGAAYEQYF,TGTGCCAGCAGCTTAGGGTCCTGGGGGGCAGCCTACGAGCAGTACTTC
TRBV20-1,TRBD1,few,TRBJ2-3,CSATTGTEYPDTQYF,TGCAGTGCCACTACCGGGACAGAATACCCAGATACGCAGTATTTT
TRBV5-1,-,-,TRBJ2-2,CASRLGSGELFF,TGCGCCAGCCGCTTGGGGTCCGGGGAGCTGTTTTTT
TRBV7-9,TRBD2,-,TRBJ2-1,CASRRFGGRESYEQFF,TGTGCCAGCAGGCGATTTGGTGGGCGGGAGAGTTATGAGCAGTTCTTC
TRBV20-1,TRBD1,many,TRBJ2-1,CSARPLNRDSYNEQFF,TGCAGTGCTAGGCCGTTAAACCGGGACAGCTACAATGAGCAGTTCTTC
TRBV29-1,TRBD2,many,TRBJ2-3,CSVALAEGITDTQYF,TGCAGCGTGGCGCTAGCGGAGGGGATCACAGATACGCAGTATTTT
TRBV7-2,-,many,TRBJ2-1,CASSLEPRSSYNEQFF,TGTGCCAGCAGCTTAGAGCCGAGGAGCTCCTACAATGAGCAGTTCTTC
TRBV6-1,-,many,TRBJ1-5,CASSVRTDSNQPQHF,TGTGCCAGCAGTGTCCGGACAGATAGCAATCAGCCCCAGCATTTT
TRBV11-2,-,-,TRBJ2-5,CASSLGVVQETQYF,TGTGCCAGCAGCCTTGGGGTAGTTCAGGAGACCCAGTACTTC
TRBV7-3,-,once,TRBJ2-1,CASSSNYGSYNEQFF,TGTGCCAGCAGCTCCAACTATGGCTCCTACAATGAGCAGTTCTTC
TRBV28,TRBD2,many,TRBJ2-7,CASSSRGTSGTYEQYF,TGTGCCAGCAGCTCACGCGGGACTAGCGGAACTTACGAGCAGTACTTC